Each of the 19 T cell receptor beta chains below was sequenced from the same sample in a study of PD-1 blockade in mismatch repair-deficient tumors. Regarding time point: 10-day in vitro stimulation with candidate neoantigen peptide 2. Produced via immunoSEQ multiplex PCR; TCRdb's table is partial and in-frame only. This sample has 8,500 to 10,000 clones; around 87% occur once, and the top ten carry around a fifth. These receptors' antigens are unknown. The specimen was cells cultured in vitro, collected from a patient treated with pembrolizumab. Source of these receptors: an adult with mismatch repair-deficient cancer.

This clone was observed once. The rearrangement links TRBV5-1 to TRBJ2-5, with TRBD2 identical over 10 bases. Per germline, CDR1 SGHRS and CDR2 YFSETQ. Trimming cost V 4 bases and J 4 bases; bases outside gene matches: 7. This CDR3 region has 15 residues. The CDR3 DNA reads TGCGCCAGCAGCCCAACCGGGACTAGCGCAGAGACCCAGTACTTC. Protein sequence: CASSPTGTSAETQYF. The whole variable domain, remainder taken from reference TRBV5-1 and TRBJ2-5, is KAGVTQTPRYLIKTRGQQVTLSCSPISGHRSVSWYQQTPGQGLQFLFEYFSETQRNKGNFPGRFSGRQFSNSRSEMNVSTLELGDSALYLCASSPTGTSAETQYFGPGTRLLVL.

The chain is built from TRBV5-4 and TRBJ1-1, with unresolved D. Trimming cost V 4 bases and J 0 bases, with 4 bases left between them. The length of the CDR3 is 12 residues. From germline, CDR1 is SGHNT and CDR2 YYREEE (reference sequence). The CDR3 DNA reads TGTGCCAGCAGCCACGTGAACACTGAAGCTTTCTTT. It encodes CASSHVNTEAFF. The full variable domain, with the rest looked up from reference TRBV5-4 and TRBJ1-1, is ETGVTQSPTHLIKTRGQQVTLRCSSQSGHNTVSWYQQALGQGPQFIFQYYREEENGRGNFPPRFSGLQFPNYSSELNVNALELDDSALYLCASSHVNTEAFFGQGTRLTVV.

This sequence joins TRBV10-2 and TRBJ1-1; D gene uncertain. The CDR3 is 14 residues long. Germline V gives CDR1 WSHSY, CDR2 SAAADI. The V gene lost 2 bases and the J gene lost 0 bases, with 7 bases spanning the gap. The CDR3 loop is CASSEGTMNTEAFF. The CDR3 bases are TGCGCCAGCAGTGAGGGCACTATGAACACTGAAGCTTTCTTT.

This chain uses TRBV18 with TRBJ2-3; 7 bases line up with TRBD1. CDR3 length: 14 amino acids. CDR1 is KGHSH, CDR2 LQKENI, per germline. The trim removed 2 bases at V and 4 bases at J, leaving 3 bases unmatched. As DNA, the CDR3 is TGTGCCAGCTCACCAACACAGGGGTCAGATACGCAGTATTTT. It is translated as CASSPTQGSDTQYF.

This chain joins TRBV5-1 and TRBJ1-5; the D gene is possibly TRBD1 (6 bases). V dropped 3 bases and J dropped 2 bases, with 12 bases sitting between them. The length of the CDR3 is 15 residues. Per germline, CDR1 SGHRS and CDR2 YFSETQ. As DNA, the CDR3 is TGCGCCAGCAGCTCCACAGGGTTAGGCAATCAGCCCCAGCATTTT. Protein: CASSSTGLGNQPQHF.

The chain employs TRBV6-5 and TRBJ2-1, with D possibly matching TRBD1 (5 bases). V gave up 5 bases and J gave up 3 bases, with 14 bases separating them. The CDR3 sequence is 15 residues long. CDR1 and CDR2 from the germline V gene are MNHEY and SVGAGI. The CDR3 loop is CASSTRFDSYNEQFF. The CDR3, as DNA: TGTGCCAGCAGTACCCGATTCGACAGCTACAATGAGCAGTTCTTC.

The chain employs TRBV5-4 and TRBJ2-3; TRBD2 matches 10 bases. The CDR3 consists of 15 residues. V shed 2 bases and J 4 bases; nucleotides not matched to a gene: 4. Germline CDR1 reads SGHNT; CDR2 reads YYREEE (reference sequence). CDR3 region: CASSFSSGSADTQYF. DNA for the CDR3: TGTGCCAGCAGCTTTTCTAGCGGGAGTGCAGATACGCAGTATTTT. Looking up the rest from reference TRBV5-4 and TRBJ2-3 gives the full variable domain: ETGVTQSPTHLIKTRGQQVTLRCSSQSGHNTVSWYQQALGQGPQFIFQYYREEENGRGNFPPRFSGLQFPNYSSELNVNALELDDSALYLCASSFSSGSADTQYFGPGTRLTVL.

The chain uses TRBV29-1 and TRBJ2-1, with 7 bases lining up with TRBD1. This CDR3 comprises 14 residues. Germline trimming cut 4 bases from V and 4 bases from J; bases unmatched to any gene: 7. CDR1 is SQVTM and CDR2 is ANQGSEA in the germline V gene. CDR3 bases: TGCAGCGTTGGCGACAGGGCAAAGTACAATGAGCAGTTCTTC. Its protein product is CSVGDRAKYNEQFF.

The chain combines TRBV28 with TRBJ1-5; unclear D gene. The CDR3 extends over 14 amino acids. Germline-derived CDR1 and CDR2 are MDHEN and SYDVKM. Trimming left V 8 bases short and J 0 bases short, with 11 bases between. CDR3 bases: TGTGCCAGCTTCGACACGTATAGCAATCAGCCCCAGCATTTT. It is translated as CASFDTYSNQPQHF.

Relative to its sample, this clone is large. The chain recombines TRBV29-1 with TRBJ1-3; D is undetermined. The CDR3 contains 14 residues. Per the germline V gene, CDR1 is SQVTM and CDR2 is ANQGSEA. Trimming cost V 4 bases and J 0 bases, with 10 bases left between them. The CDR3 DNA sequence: TGCAGCGTTGCCCCTCGGGGCTCTGGAAACACCATATATTTT. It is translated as CSVAPRGSGNTIYF.

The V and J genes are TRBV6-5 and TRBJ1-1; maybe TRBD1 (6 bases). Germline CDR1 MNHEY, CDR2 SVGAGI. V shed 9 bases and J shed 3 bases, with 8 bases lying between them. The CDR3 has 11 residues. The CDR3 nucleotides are TGTGCCAGTACAGGGTACACTGAAGCTTTCTTT. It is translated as CASTGYTEAFF.

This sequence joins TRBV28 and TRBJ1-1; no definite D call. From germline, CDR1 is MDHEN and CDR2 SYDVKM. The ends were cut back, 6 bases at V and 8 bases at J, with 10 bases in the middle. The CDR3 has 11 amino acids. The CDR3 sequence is CASRSVTEAFF. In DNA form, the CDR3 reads TGTGCCAGCAGGTCCGTTACCGAAGCTTTCTTT. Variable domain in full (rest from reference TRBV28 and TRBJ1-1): DVKVTQSSRYLVKRTGEKVFLECVQDMDHENMFWYRQDPGLGLRLIYFSYDVKMKEKGDIPEGYSVSREKKERFSLILESASTNQTSMYLCASRSVTEAFFGQGTRLTVV.

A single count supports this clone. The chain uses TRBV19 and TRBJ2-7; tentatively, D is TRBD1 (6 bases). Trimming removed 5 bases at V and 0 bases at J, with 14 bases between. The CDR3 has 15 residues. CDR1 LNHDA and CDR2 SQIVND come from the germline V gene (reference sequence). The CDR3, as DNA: TGTGCCAGTAGTCCAGACAGGACCTACTCCTACGAGCAGTACTTC. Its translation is CASSPDRTYSYEQYF.

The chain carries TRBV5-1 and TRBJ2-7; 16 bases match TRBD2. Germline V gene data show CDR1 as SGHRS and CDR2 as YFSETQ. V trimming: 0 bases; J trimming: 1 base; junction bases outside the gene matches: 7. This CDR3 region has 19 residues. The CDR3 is CASSLAPGLAGGPSYEQYF. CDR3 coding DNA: TGCGCCAGCAGCTTGGCCCCGGGACTAGCGGGAGGGCCGTCCTACGAGCAGTACTTC.

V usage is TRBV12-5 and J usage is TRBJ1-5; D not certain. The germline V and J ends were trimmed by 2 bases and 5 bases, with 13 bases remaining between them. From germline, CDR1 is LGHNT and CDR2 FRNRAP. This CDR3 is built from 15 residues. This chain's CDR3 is CASGLSGGSYQPQHF. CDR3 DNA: TGTGCTAGTGGTTTGTCTGGTGGCAGTTATCAGCCCCAGCATTTT.

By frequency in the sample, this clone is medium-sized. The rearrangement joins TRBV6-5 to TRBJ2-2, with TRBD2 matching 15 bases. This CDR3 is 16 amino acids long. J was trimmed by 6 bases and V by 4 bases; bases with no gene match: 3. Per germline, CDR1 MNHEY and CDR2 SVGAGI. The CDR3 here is CASSFGTSGGSGELFF. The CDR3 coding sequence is TGTGCCAGCAGTTTCGGGACTAGCGGGGGGTCCGGGGAGCTGTTTTTT.

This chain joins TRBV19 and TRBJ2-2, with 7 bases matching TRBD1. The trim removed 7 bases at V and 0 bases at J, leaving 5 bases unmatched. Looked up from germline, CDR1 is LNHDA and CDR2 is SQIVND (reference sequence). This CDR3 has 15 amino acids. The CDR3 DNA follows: TGTGCCAGTACCCTCGGGACAGCGAACACCGGGGAGCTGTTTTTT. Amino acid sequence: CASTLGTANTGELFF.

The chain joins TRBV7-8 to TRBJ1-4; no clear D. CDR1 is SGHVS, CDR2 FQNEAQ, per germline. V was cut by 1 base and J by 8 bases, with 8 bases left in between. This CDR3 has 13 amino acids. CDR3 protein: CASSLGEGEKLFF. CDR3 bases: TGTGCCAGCAGCTTAGGAGAGGGAGAAAAACTGTTTTTT.

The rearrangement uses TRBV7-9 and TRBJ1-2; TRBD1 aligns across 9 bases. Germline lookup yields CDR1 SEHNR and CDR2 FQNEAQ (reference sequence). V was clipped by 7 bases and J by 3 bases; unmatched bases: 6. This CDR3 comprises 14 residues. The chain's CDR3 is CASTRTGVDYGYTF. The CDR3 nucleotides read TGTGCCAGCACCCGGACAGGGGTTGACTATGGCTACACCTTC.